The sequence of this TCR beta chain was determined in a study of CD8 T cells in Susac syndrome. TCR beta was sequenced from blood CD8+ and CD4+ T cells. The length of the CDR3 is 14 residues. The V gene's germline CDR1 is LNHDA and CDR2 SQIVND (reference sequence). The ends were cut back, 1 base at V and 8 bases at J, with 12 bases in the middle. RNA totalling roughly 0.5 to 1 ug underwent reverse transcription with random hexamers. Amplification of TCR beta CDR3 was carried out by immunoSEQ multiplex PCR, which covered 54 Vbeta and 13 Jbeta segments. One entry per CDR3 protein, called by TCRdb with MiXCR from the immunoSEQ multiplex PCR reads. The sample includes about 250,000 distinct CDR3 sequences, 93% of them seen just once.

This rearrangement joins TRBV19 to TRBJ2-1; no clear D gene. This sequence originates from a human donor with multiple sclerosis. The sequenced material came from CD4+ T cells from PBMCs. DNA of the CDR3: TGTGCCAGTAGTATAGGAAGTTATCCCGATGAGCAGTTCTTC. Its protein is CASSIGSYPDEQFF.